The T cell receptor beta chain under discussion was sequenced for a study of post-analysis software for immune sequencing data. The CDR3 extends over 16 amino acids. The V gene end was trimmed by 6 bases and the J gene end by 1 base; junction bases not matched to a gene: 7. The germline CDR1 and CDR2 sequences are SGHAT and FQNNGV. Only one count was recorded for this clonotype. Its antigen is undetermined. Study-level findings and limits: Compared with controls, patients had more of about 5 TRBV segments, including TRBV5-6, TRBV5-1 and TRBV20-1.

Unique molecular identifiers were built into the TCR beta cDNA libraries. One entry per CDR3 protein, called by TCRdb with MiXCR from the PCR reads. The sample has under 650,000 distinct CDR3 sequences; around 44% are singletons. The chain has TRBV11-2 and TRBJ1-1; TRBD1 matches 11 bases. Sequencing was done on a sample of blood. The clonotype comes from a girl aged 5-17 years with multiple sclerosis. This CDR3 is CASRVGQGGSNTEAFF. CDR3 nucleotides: TGTGCCAGCAGAGTGGGACAGGGGGGTTCGAACACTGAAGCTTTCTTT. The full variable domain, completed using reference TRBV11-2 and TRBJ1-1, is EAGVAQSPRYKIIEKRQSVAFWCNPISGHATLYWYQQILGQGPKLLIQFQNNGVVDDSQLPKDRFSAERLKGVDSTLKIQPAKLEDSAVYLCASRVGQGGSNTEAFFGQGTRLTVV.